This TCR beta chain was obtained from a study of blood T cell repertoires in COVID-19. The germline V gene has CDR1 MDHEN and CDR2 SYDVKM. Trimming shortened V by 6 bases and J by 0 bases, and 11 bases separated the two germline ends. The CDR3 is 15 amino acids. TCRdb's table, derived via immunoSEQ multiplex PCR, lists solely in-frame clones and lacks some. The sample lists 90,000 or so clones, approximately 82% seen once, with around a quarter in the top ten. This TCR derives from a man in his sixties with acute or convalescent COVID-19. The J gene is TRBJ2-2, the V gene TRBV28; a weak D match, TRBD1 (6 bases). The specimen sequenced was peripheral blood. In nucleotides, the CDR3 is TGTGCCAGCAGAACTGGACAGACGAACACCGGGGAGCTGTTTTTT. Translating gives CASRTGQTNTGELFF.